Following are 26 T cell receptor beta chains from one sample sequenced in a study of blood T cell repertoires in COVID-19. TCRdb's copy holds only in-frame clones and misses some; the assay was immunoSEQ multiplex PCR. The sample records about 91,000 clones, around nine tenths being singletons. What was sequenced was peripheral blood. These TCRs come from a woman over 75 with active COVID-19.

This clone appeared a few times. This chain joins TRBV3-1 (or the pseudogene TRBV3-2) and TRBJ2-1, with D possibly being TRBD2 (5 bases). Between the trimmed V and J ends, which lost 6 bases and 9 bases, there was a span of 12 bases. CDR1 LGHDT and CDR2 YNNKEL come from the germline V gene (reference sequence). The CDR3 contains 12 residues. This CDR3 reads CASRKFEGEQFF. CDR3 nucleotides: TGTGCCAGCAGGAAGTTTGAGGGTGAGCAGTTCTTC.

This clone was seen a handful of times. The chain uses TRBV5-6 and TRBJ2-3; unclear D gene. The V end lost 2 bases, the J end lost 5 bases, and 12 bases lay between the germline ends. The CDR3 length is 14 residues. Germline loops: CDR1 SGHDT, CDR2 YYEEEE. The CDR3 DNA reads TGTGCCAGCAGCTTCCCCAAAACGGTAGATACGCAGTATTTT. It translates to CASSFPKTVDTQYF.

The rearrangement joins TRBV19 to TRBJ2-5; D call uncertain. The germline CDR1 and CDR2 sequences are LNHDA and SQIVND (reference sequence). The CDR3 is 14 residues long. V was trimmed by 10 bases and J by 2 bases, leaving 17 bases between them. The CDR3 bases are TGTGCCACCTCTCTCAACCTCAGGCAAGAGACCCAGTACTTC. This gives the protein CATSLNLRQETQYF.

The rearrangement joins TRBV6-5 to TRBJ1-3; D gene ambiguous. In germline, CDR1 is MNHEY, CDR2 SVGAGI. The germline V and J ends were trimmed by 6 bases and 4 bases, with 7 bases remaining between them. CDR3 size: 12 residues. DNA of the CDR3: TGTGCCAGCAGGGCAAAAGGAAACACCATATATTTT. The encoded protein is CASRAKGNTIYF.

The DNA for the CDR3 is TGTGCCAGCAGTTTATTGGCTAGCGGTCGTCCCACAGATACGCAGTATTTT. Translation gives CASSLLASGRPTDTQYF. The chain has TRBV28 and TRBJ2-3; the match to TRBD2 covers 7 bases. In germline, CDR1 is MDHEN, CDR2 SYDVKM. The CDR3 loop spans 17 amino acids. The V and J ends lost 1 base and 2 bases, in that order; junction bases with no gene match: 9.

The J gene is TRBJ2-1, the V gene TRBV7-9; D might be TRBD1 (6 bases). This CDR3 comprises 14 residues. The germline V gene has CDR1 SEHNR and CDR2 FQNEAQ (reference sequence). V was cut by 5 bases and J by 8 bases, with 16 bases left in between. CDR3 sequence reads: CASSVTQGVDEQFF. The CDR3 DNA reads TGTGCCAGCAGCGTAACACAGGGAGTAGATGAGCAGTTCTTC.

The gene calls are TRBV6-2 or TRBV6-3 and TRBJ2-1; TRBD2 matches at 8 bases. Per germline, CDR1 MNHEY and CDR2 SVGEGT. After removal of 5 bases from V and 9 bases from J, the junction contained 12 bases not matched to a gene. The length of the CDR3 is 15 residues. This CDR3 reads CASSASLSGSLEQFF. The CDR3 DNA reads as TGTGCCAGCAGTGCGTCGTTGAGCGGGAGCCTTGAGCAGTTCTTC.

The chain couples TRBV9 to TRBJ2-6; 9 bases align to TRBD1. CDR3 length: 18 amino acids. V was pared by 3 bases and J by 4 bases, with 11 bases of the junction left unmatched. Looked up from germline, CDR1 is SGDLS and CDR2 is YYNGEE. CDR3 sequence: CASSGLQGARSGANVLTF. The CDR3 nucleotides read TGTGCCAGCAGCGGACTACAGGGGGCCCGGTCCGGGGCCAACGTCCTGACTTTC.

This clone appeared once. J is TRBJ2-1 and V is TRBV18; 12 bases fit TRBD2. The CDR3 loop spans 20 amino acids. Germline loops: CDR1 KGHSH, CDR2 LQKENI. The V gene end was trimmed by 6 bases and the J gene end by 3 bases; junction bases not matched to a gene: 18. DNA for the CDR3: TGTGCCAGCTCCCCTAAAGGGTCTAGCGGGAGGGCTCGGATCTACAATGAGCAGTTCTTC. Translated, it gives CASSPKGSSGRARIYNEQFF. Based on the CDR3 plus reference TRBV18 and TRBJ2-1, the full variable domain is NAGVMQNPRHLVRRRGQEARLRCSPMKGHSHVYWYRQLPEEGLKFMVYLQKENIIDESGMPKERFSAEFPKEGPSILRIQQVVRGDSAAYFCASSPKGSSGRARIYNEQFFGPGTRLTVL.

By share, this clone counts as medium-sized. The final CDR3 position lacks the conserved phenylalanine or tryptophan, pointing to a likely read error. The DNA is left out, because the CDR3 cannot be placed on it with certainty; the CDR3 is given as TCRdb lists it. This rearrangement joins TRBV23-1 to TRBJ1-6. TRBV23-1 counts as an open reading frame of uncertain function. The CDR3 is 11 amino acids in total, end residues counted. This CDR3 is CASSRPERRPD.

The chain is built from TRBV28 and TRBJ2-2; 9 bases fit TRBD1. The CDR3 is 16 residues long. J gave up 5 bases and V 7 bases, and 11 bases lay outside the gene matches. Per the germline V gene, CDR1 is MDHEN and CDR2 is SYDVKM. The CDR3 region is CASTPPGQGRTGELFF. CDR3 sequence (DNA): TGTGCCAGCACCCCCCCGGGACAGGGTAGGACCGGGGAGCTGTTTTTT.

This sequence joins TRBV6-2 or TRBV6-3 and TRBJ2-1, with a possible D match to TRBD2 (6 bases). Germline lookup yields CDR1 MNHEY and CDR2 SVGEGT. This CDR3 is built from 16 residues. Trimming shortened V by 5 bases and J by 0 bases, and 14 bases separated the two germline ends. The CDR3 region is CASSRDSHSSYNEQFF. CDR3 nucleotides: TGTGCCAGCAGTCGGGACTCCCACAGCTCCTACAATGAGCAGTTCTTC.

The rearrangement links TRBV18 to TRBJ2-3, with D hard to call. V was clipped by 8 bases and J by 2 bases, with 14 bases between them. This CDR3 has 14 residues. From germline, CDR1 is KGHSH and CDR2 LQKENI. CDR3 DNA sequence: TGTGCCAGCGTGCAACCAGGCGACACAGATACGCAGTATTTT. It codes for CASVQPGDTDTQYF.

The gene calls are TRBV7-9 and TRBJ2-3, with TRBD1 matching over 10 bases. CDR3 length: 16 residues. CDR1 and CDR2 from the germline V gene are SEHNR and FQNEAQ (reference sequence). After removal of 4 bases from V and 0 bases from J, the junction contained 4 bases not matched to a gene. DNA for the CDR3: TGTGCCAGCAGCTCGGGACAGGGGATCAGCACAGATACGCAGTATTTT. Its protein is CASSSGQGISTDTQYF.

V is TRBV11-2 and J is TRBJ1-1; D not resolved. V lost 5 bases and J lost 4, with 11 bases in between. The CDR3 sequence is 13 residues long. Germline V CDR1 and CDR2: SGHAT, FQNNGV. This chain's CDR3 is CASSPNRVTEAFF. The CDR3 DNA reads TGTGCCAGCAGCCCTAATCGGGTCACTGAAGCTTTCTTT.

The chain uses TRBV15 and TRBJ2-2; 8 bases line up with TRBD2. The CDR3 consists of 15 residues. V lost 6 bases, J lost 5 bases, and 8 bases stayed unmatched. Per the germline V gene, CDR1 is LNHNV and CDR2 is YYDKDF (reference sequence). Here the CDR3 reads CATSRAGVRTGELFF. DNA of the CDR3: TGTGCCACCAGTCGAGCGGGAGTCCGAACCGGGGAGCTGTTTTTT.

The J gene is TRBJ2-2, the V gene TRBV5-1; 9 bases fit TRBD2. The V segment lost 5 bases and the J segment 6 bases; nucleotides outside the gene matches: 11. The CDR3 sequence is 16 residues long. Germline V CDR1 and CDR2: SGHRS, YFSETQ. CDR3 nucleotide sequence: TGCGCCAGCAGTATCTCTAGCGGGGCTATGGCCGGGGAGCTGTTTTTT. It is translated as CASSISSGAMAGELFF.

The genes are TRBV19 and TRBJ2-1; D unresolved. Germline CDR1 LNHDA, CDR2 SQIVND (reference sequence). V lost 3 bases to trimming and J lost 1 base, with 10 bases between them. The length of the CDR3 is 15 residues. CDR3 nucleotide sequence: TGTGCCAGTAGTATCACGGCGGTATCCTACAATGAGCAGTTCTTC. This sequence encodes CASSITAVSYNEQFF.

The chain joins TRBV5-4 to TRBJ2-3, with 11 bases that match TRBD2. CDR3 length: 17 residues. The J segment lost 2 bases and the V segment lost 4 bases, leaving 9 bases of the junction unmatched. Germline V gene data show CDR1 as SGHNT and CDR2 as YYREEE (reference sequence). The CDR3 loop is CASSLRLAGSVTDTQYF. CDR3 bases: TGTGCCAGCAGCCTTAGACTAGCGGGATCGGTCACAGATACGCAGTATTTT.

V is TRBV28 and J is TRBJ1-5; D ambiguous. The V end lost 6 bases, the J end lost 4 bases, and 10 bases lay between the germline ends. The germline CDR1 and CDR2 sequences are MDHEN and SYDVKM. This CDR3 has 13 residues. CDR3 amino acids: CASRGSENQPQHF. The DNA for the CDR3 is TGTGCCAGCAGGGGGAGTGAGAATCAGCCCCAGCATTTT.

The rearrangement joins TRBV24-1 to TRBJ2-3, with D tentatively TRBD1 (5 bases). This CDR3 has 15 amino acids. Germline V gene sequence: CDR1 KGHDR, CDR2 SFDVKD. Trimming removed 4 bases at V and 3 bases at J, with 13 bases between. The CDR3 DNA is TGTGCCACCAGTGACAAAACCTGGACAACAGATACGCAGTATTTT. Translation gives CATSDKTWTTDTQYF.

The rearrangement links TRBV5-1 to TRBJ2-2; a possible D gene is TRBD1 (6 bases). V dropped 0 bases and J dropped 1 base, with 7 bases sitting between them. This CDR3 is built from 15 residues. Germline V CDR1 and CDR2: SGHRS, YFSETQ. This CDR3 is CASSLVTGNTGELFF. CDR3 nucleotides: TGCGCCAGCAGCTTGGTGACAGGGAACACCGGGGAGCTGTTTTTT.

The chain joins TRBV7-2 to TRBJ2-7, with D perhaps matching TRBD1 (5 bases). Germline CDR1 reads SGHTA; CDR2 reads FQGNSA. Trimming shortened V by 7 bases and J by 2 bases, and 18 bases separated the two germline ends. This CDR3 region has 15 residues. CDR3 nucleotides: TGTGCCAGCACCCCAGGCCAGGGAAAGACCTACGAGCAGTACTTC. Its protein is CASTPGQGKTYEQYF.

This sequence joins TRBV5-5 and TRBJ2-5, with 8 bases that match TRBD2. CDR1 is SGHKS, CDR2 YYEKEE, per germline (reference sequence). The CDR3 is 14 residues long. J was trimmed by 5 bases and V by 1 base; bases with no gene match: 4. The CDR3 DNA follows: TGTGCCAGCAGCTTGTTGAGCGGGAGTGAGACCCAGTACTTC. Translated, it gives CASSLLSGSETQYF.

This rearrangement joins TRBV5-1 to TRBJ2-1; TRBD2 matches 14 bases. The germline V gene encodes CDR1 SGHRS and CDR2 YFSETQ. The V gene end was trimmed by 4 bases and the J gene end by 6 bases; junction bases not matched to a gene: 6. This CDR3 region has 16 residues. The CDR3: CASSLAGTSGSNEQFF. DNA for the CDR3: TGCGCCAGCAGCCTCGCCGGGACTAGCGGGAGCAATGAGCAGTTCTTC.

This clone was seen more than once but under ten times. The chain employs TRBV7-2 and TRBJ2-2, with 10 bases matching TRBD2. J gave up 7 bases and V 5 bases, and 16 bases lay outside the gene matches. Germline CDR1 reads SGHTA; CDR2 reads FQGNSA. The CDR3 loop spans 18 amino acids. The CDR3: CASSRRSLAGAIGGELFF. The DNA for the CDR3 is TGTGCCAGCAGCCGGCGGAGTCTAGCGGGAGCGATCGGCGGGGAGCTGTTTTTT.